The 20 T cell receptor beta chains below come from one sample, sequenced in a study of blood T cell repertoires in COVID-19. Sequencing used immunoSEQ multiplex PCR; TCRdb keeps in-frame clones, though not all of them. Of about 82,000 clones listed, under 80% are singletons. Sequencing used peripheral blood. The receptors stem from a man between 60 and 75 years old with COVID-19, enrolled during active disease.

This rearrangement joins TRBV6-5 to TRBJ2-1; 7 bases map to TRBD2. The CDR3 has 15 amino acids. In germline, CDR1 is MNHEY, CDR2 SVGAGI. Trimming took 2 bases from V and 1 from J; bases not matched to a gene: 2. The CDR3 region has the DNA TGTGCCAGCAGTTACGAGGGAGGGTCCTACAATGAGCAGTTCTTC. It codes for CASSYEGGSYNEQFF.

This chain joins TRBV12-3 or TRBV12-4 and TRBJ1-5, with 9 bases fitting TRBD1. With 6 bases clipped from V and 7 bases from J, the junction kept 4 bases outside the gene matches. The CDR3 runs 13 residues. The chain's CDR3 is CASRSTGGQPQHF. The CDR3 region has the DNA TGTGCCAGCAGATCGACAGGGGGGCAGCCCCAGCATTTT.

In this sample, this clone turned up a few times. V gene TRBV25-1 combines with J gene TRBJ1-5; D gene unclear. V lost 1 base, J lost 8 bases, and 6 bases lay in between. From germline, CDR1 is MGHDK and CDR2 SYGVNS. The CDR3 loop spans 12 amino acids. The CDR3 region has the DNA TGTGCCAGCAGTGAATCCGGGAAGCCCCAGCATTTT. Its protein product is CASSESGKPQHF.

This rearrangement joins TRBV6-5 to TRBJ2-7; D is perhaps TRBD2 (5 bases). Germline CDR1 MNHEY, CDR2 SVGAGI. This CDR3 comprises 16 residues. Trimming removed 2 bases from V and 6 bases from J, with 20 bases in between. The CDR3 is CASSYLPGKSSSEQYF. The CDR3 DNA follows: TGTGCCAGCAGTTACCTACCGGGGAAGTCAAGCTCCGAGCAGTACTTC.

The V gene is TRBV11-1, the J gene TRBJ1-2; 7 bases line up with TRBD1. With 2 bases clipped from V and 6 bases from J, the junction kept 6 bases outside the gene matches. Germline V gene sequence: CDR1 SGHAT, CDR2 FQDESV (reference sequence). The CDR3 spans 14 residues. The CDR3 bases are TGTGCCAGCAGCTTAAAAAGCCAGGGGGATGGCTACACCTTC. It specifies CASSLKSQGDGYTF. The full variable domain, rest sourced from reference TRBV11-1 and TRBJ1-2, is EAEVAQSPRYKITEKSQAVAFWCDPISGHATLYWYRQILGQGPELLVQFQDESVVDDSQLPKDRFSAERLKGVDSTLKIQPAELGDSAMYLCASSLKSQGDGYTFGSGTRLTVV.

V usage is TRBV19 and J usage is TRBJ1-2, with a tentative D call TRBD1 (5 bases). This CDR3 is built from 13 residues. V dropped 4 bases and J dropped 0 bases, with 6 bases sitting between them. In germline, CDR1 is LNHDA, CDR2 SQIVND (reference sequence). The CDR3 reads CASSTGSNYGYTF. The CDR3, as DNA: TGTGCCAGTAGTACAGGGTCTAACTATGGCTACACCTTC.

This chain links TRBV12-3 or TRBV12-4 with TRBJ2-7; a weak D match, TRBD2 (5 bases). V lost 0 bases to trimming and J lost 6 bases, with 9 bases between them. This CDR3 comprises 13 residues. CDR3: CASSLAPGSEQYF. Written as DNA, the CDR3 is TGTGCCAGCAGTTTAGCCCCTGGGAGCGAGCAGTACTTC.

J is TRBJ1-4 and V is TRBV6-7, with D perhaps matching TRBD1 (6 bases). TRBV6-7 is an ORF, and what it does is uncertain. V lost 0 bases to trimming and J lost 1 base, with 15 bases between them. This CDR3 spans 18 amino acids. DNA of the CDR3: TGTGCCAGCAGTTACTCTTCGCAGGGGCCGGTAACTAATGAAAAACTGTTTTTT. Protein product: CASSYSSQGPVTNEKLFF.

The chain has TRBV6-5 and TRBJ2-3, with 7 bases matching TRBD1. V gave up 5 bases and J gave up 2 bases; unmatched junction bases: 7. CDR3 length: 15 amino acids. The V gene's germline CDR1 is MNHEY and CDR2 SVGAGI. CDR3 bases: TGTGCCAGCAGTACCACAGGGGCGCCCACAGATACGCAGTATTTT. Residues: CASSTTGAPTDTQYF.

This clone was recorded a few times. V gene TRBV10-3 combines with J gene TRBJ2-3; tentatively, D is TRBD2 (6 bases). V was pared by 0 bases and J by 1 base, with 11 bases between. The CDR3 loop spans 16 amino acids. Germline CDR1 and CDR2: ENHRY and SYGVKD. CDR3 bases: TGTGCCATCAGTGAGTCGAGGGCTAGCGGCACAGATACGCAGTATTTT. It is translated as CAISESRASGTDTQYF.

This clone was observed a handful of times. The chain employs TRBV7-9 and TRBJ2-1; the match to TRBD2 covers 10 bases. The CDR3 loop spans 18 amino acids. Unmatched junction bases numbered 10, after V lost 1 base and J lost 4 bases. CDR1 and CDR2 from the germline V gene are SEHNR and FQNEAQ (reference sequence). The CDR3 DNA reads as TGTGCCAGCAGCTTAGTTATGGTACTAGCGGGGTCTTACAATGAGCAGTTCTTC. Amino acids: CASSLVMVLAGSYNEQFF.

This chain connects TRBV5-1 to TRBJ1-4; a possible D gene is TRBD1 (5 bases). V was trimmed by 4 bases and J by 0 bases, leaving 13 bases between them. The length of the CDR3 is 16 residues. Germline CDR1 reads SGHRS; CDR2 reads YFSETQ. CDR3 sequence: CASSPVTGATNEKLFF. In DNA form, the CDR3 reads TGCGCCAGCAGCCCGGTTACAGGTGCAACTAATGAAAAACTGTTTTTT.

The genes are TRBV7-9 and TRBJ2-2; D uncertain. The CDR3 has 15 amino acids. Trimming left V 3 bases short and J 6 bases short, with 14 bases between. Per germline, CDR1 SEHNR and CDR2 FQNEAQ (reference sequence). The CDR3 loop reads CASSFPPHNPGELFF. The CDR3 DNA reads TGTGCCAGCAGCTTCCCCCCTCACAACCCCGGGGAGCTGTTTTTT.

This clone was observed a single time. For the CDR3, the DNA is TGTGCCAGCAGTTATGGGGCTGGCCTGGGCAACTATGGCTACACCTTC. It is translated as CASSYGAGLGNYGYTF. This chain links TRBV6-2 or TRBV6-3 with TRBJ1-2; a weak D match, TRBD1 (5 bases). Trimming cost V 3 bases and J 2 bases, with 16 bases left between them. Germline V gene data show CDR1 as MNHEY and CDR2 as SVGEGT. There are 16 residues in the CDR3.

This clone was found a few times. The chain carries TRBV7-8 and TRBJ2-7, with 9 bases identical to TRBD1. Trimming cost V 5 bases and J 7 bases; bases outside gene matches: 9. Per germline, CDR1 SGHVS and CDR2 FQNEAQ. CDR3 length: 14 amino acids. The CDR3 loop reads CASSEGTGTREQYF. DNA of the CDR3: TGTGCCAGCAGCGAGGGGACAGGGACGCGTGAGCAGTACTTC.

The CDR3 is CASSSEGLGQPQHF. DNA of the CDR3: TGTGCCAGCAGTTCCGAGGGCCTGGGTCAGCCCCAGCATTTT. The chain is built from TRBV6-5 and TRBJ1-5, with D uncertain. The CDR3 is 14 amino acids. V shed 4 bases and J shed 6 bases, with 13 bases lying between them. CDR1 and CDR2 from the germline V gene are MNHEY and SVGAGI.

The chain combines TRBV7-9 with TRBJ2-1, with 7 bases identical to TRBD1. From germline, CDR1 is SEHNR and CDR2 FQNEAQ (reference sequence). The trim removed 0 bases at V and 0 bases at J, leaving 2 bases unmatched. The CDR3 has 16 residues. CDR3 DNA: TGTGCCAGCAGCTTAGCGGGACAGCACTCCTACAATGAGCAGTTCTTC. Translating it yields CASSLAGQHSYNEQFF.

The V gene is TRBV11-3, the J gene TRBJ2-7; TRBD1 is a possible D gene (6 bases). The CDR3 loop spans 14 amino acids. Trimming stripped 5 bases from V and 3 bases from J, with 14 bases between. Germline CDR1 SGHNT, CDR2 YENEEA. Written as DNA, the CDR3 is TGTGCCAGCAGCAAAGACAGGATTGGCTACGAGCAGTACTTC. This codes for CASSKDRIGYEQYF. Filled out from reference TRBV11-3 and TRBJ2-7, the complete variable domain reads EAGVVQSPRYKIIEKKQPVAFWCNPISGHNTLYWYLQNLGQGPELLIRYENEEAVDDSQLPKDRFSAERLKGVDSTLKIQPAELGDSAVYLCASSKDRIGYEQYFGPGTRLTVT.

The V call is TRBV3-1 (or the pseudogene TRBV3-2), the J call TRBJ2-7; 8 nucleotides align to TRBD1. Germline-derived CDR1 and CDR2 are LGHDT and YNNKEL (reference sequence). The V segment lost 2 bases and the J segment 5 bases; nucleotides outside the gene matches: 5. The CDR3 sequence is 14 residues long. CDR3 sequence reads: CASSQWTGSHEQYF. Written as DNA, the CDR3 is TGTGCCAGCAGCCAATGGACAGGGAGCCACGAGCAGTACTTC.

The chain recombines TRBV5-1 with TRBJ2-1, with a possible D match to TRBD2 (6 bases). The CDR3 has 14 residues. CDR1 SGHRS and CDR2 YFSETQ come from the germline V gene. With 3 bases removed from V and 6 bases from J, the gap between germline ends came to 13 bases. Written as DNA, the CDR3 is TGCGCCAGCAGCTCCATACTAGCCGCCAATGAGCAGTTCTTC. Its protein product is CASSSILAANEQFF. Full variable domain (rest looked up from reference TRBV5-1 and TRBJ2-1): KAGVTQTPRYLIKTRGQQVTLSCSPISGHRSVSWYQQTPGQGLQFLFEYFSETQRNKGNFPGRFSGRQFSNSRSEMNVSTLELGDSALYLCASSSILAANEQFFGPGTRLTVL.